This T cell receptor (beta chain) was sequenced in a study of cytomegalovirus exposure and HLA in healthy donors. Germline assignment: CDR1 MGHRA and CDR2 YSYEKL. The V gene end was trimmed by 5 bases and the J gene end by 5 bases; junction bases not matched to a gene: 6. The CDR3 length is 14 residues. PCR employed 60 Vbeta and 13 Jbeta primers. Using immunoSEQ multiplex PCR, the repertoire was profiled, and TCRdb retains in-frame clones only, with some absent. This table has about 240,000 clones, 80% to 85% appearing once. This clone occurred a few times. The receptor's source is an older woman in good health and CMV-seropositive. This chain links TRBV4-1 with TRBJ1-5; 7 bases line up with TRBD1. The sample comprised PBMCs. In DNA form, the CDR3 reads TGCGCCAGCAGCGAACAGACAGGGCATCAGCCCCAGCATTTT. Encoded protein: CASSEQTGHQPQHF.